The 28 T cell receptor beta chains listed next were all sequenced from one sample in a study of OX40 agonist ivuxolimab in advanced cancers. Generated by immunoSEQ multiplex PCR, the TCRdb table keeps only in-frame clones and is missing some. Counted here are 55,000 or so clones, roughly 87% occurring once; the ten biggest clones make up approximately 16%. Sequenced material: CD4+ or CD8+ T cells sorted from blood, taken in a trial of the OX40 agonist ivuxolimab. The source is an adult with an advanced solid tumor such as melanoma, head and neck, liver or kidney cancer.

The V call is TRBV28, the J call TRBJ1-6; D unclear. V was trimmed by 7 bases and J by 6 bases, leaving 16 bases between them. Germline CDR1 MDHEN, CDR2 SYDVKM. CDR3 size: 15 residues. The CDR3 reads CASTPLRETNSPLHF. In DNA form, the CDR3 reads TGTGCCAGCACTCCCCTCCGGGAAACTAATTCACCCCTCCACTTT.

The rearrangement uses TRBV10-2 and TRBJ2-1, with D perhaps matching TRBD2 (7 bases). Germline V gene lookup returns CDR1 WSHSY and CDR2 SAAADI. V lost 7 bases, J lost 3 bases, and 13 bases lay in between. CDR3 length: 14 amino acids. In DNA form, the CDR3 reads TGCGCCAGCAAGGGGGGGCAAGGCTACAATGAGCAGTTCTTC. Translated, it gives CASKGGQGYNEQFF.

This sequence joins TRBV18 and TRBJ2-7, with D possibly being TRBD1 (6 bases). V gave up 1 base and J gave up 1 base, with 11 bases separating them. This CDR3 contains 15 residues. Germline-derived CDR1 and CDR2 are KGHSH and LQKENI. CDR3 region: CASSPRGTKSYEQYF. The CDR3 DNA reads TGTGCCAGCTCACCACGGGGGACAAAGTCCTACGAGCAGTACTTC.

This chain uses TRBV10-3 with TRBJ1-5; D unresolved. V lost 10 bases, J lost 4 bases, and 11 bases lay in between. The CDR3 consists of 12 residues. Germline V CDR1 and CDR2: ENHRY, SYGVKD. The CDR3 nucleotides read TGTGCCACCCGGGATGGGAATCAGCCCCAGCATTTT. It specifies CATRDGNQPQHF.

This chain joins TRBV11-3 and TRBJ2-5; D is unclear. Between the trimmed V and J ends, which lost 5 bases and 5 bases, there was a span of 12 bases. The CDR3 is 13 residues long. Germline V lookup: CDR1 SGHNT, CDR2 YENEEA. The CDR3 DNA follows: TGTGCCAGCAGCCGAACCACTGCGGAGACCCAGTACTTC. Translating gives CASSRTTAETQYF.

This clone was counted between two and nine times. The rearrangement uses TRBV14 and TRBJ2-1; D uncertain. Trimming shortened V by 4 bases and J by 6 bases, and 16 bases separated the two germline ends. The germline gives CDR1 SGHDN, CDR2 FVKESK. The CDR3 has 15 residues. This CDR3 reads CASSREPTWGNEQFF. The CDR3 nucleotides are TGTGCCAGCAGCCGAGAGCCAACCTGGGGCAATGAGCAGTTCTTC.

The CDR3 coding sequence is TGTGCCAGCAGCGCCGGGACAGGGGGCTACAATGAGCAGTTCTTC. Its protein is CASSAGTGGYNEQFF. This chain uses TRBV14 with TRBJ2-1, with TRBD1 matching over 11 bases. The CDR3 has 15 residues. Germline loops: CDR1 SGHDN, CDR2 FVKESK. V was clipped by 5 bases and J by 3 bases; unmatched bases: 3.

The CDR3 loop reads CASSQSGSGGTEAFF. CDR3 DNA sequence: TGCGCCAGCAGCCAATCGGGCTCGGGGGGCACTGAAGCTTTCTTT. The chain uses TRBV4-1 and TRBJ1-1, with a weak D call TRBD1 (5 bases). The CDR3 totals 15 residues. The V gene lost 2 bases and the J gene lost 4 bases, with 14 bases spanning the gap. Germline CDR1 is MGHRA and CDR2 is YSYEKL.

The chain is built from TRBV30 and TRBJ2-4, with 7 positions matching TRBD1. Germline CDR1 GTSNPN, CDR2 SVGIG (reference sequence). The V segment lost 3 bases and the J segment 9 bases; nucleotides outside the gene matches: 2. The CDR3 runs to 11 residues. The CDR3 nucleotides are TGTGCCTGGAGAGGGGGCGGCATTCAGTACTTC. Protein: CAWRGGGIQYF.

In DNA form, the CDR3 reads TGTGCCAGCAGTCTACAGGGGGCAAGGGGTGGCTACACCTTC. This codes for CASSLQGARGGYTF. The chain has TRBV11-1 and TRBJ1-2; 9 positions match TRBD1. V shed 6 bases, J shed 7 bases, and the junction held 9 bases outside the gene matches. The CDR3 is made up of 14 amino acids. Germline assignment: CDR1 SGHAT and CDR2 FQDESV (reference sequence).

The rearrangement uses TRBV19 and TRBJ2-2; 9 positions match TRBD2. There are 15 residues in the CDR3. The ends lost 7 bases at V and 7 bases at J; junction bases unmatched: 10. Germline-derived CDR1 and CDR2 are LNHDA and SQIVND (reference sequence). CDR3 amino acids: CASTAGGRGVGELFF. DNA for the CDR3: TGTGCCAGTACAGCGGGAGGCCGTGGGGTCGGGGAGCTGTTTTTT.

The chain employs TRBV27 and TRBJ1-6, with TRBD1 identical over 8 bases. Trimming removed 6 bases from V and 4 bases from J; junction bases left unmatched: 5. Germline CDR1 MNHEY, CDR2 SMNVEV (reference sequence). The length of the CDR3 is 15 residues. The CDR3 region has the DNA TGTGCCAGCAGAGCCGGGACAGGATATAATTCACCCCTCCACTTT. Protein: CASRAGTGYNSPLHF.

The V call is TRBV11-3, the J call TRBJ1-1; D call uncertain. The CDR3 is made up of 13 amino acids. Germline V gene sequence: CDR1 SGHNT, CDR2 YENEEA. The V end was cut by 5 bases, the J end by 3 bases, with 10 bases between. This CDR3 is CASSNPGDTEAFF. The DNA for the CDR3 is TGTGCCAGCAGCAATCCCGGGGACACTGAAGCTTTCTTT.

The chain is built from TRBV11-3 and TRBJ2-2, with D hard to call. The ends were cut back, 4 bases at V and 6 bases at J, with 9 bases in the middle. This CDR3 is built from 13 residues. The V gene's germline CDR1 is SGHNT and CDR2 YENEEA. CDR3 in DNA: TGTGCCAGCAGCTCGGCGTGGGCCGGGGAGCTGTTTTTT. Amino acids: CASSSAWAGELFF.

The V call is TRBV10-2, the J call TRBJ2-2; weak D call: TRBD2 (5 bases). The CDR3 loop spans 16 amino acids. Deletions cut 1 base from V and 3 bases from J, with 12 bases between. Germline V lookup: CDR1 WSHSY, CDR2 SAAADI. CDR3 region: CASSEYGQEDTGELFF. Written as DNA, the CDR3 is TGCGCCAGCAGTGAGTATGGGCAGGAGGACACCGGGGAGCTGTTTTTT.

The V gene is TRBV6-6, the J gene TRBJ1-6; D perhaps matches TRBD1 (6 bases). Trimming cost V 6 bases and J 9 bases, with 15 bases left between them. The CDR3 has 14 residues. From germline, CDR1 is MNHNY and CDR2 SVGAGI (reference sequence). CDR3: CASSPTGWGSPLHF. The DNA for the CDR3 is TGTGCCAGCAGCCCTACAGGGTGGGGTTCACCCCTCCACTTT.

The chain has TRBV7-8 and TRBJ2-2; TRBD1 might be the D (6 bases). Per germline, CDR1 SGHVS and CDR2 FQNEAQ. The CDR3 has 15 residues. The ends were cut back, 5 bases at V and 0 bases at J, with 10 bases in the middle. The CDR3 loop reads CASSRQGPNTGELFF. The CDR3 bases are TGTGCCAGCAGCCGCCAGGGGCCGAACACCGGGGAGCTGTTTTTT.

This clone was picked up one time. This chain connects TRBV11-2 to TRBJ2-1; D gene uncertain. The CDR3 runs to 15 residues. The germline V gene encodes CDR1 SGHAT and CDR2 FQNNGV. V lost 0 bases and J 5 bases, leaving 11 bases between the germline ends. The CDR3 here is CASSLDQGSHNEQFF. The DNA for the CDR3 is TGTGCCAGCAGCTTAGATCAAGGCAGCCACAATGAGCAGTTCTTC.

The CDR3 nucleotides read TGTGCCAGCATCCTAGCGGGAGTCAGTAATGAGCAGTTCTTC. Its translation is CASILAGVSNEQFF. This rearrangement joins TRBV5-8 to TRBJ2-1; 10 nucleotides align to TRBD2. Germline values: CDR1 SGHTS, CDR2 YDEGEE. There are 14 residues in the CDR3. With V trimmed by 6 bases and J by 7 bases, 7 bases remained unmatched.

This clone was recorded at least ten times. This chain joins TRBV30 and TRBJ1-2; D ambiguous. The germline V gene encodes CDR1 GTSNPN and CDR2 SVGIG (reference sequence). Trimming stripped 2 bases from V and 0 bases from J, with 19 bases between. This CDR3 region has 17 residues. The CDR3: CAWSWGSSIVANYGYTF. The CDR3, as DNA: TGTGCCTGGAGTTGGGGTTCCAGCATAGTAGCTAACTATGGCTACACCTTC.

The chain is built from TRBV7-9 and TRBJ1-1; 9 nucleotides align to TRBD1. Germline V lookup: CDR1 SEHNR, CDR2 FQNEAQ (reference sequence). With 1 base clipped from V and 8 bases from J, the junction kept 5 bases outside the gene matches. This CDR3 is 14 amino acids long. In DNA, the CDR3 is TGTGCCAGCAGCTTAGTGACAGGGGGAGTGGAAGCTTTCTTT. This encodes CASSLVTGGVEAFF.

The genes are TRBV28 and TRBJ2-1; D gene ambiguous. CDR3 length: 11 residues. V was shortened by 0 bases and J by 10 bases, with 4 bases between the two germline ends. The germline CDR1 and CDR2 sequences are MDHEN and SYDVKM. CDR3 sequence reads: CASSLWYEQFF. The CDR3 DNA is TGTGCCAGCAGTTTATGGTACGAGCAGTTCTTC.

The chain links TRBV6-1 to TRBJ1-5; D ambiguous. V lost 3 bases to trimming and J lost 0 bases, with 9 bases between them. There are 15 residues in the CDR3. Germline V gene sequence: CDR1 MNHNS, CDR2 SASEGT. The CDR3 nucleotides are TGTGCCAGCAGTGAGGGGATCTATAGCAATCAGCCCCAGCATTTT. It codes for CASSEGIYSNQPQHF.

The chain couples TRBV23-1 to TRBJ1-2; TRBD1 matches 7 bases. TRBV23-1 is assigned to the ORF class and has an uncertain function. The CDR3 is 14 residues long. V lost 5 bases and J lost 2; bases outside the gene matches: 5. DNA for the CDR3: TGCGCCAGCAGTAGGACAGGAAGAAACTATGGCTACACCTTC. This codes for CASSRTGRNYGYTF.

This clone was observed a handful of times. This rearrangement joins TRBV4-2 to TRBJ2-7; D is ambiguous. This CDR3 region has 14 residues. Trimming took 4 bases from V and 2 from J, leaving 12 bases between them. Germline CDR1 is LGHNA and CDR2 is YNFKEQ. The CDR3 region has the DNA TGTGCCAGCAGCCCCGGCATGGGCCCCTACGAGCAGTACTTC. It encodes CASSPGMGPYEQYF.

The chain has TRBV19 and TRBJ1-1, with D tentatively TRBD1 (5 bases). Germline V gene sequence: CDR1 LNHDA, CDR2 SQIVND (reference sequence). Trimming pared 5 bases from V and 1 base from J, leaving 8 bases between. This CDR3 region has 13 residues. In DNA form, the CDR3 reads TGTGCCAGTAGTTTTACAGGGAACACTGAAGCTTTCTTT. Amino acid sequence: CASSFTGNTEAFF.

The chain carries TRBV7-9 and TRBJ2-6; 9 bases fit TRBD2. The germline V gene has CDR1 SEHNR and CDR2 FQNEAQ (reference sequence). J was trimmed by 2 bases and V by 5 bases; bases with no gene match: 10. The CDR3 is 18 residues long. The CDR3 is CASSRAGGPSTGANVLTF. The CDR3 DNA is TGTGCCAGCAGCCGCGCGGGAGGGCCTTCGACTGGGGCCAACGTCCTGACTTTC. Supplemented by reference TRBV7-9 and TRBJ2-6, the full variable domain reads DTGVSQNPRHKITKRGQNVTFRCDPISEHNRLYWYRQTLGQGPEFLTYFQNEAQLEKSRLLSDRFSAERPKGSFSTLEIQRTEQGDSAMYLCASSRAGGPSTGANVLTFGAGSRLTVL.

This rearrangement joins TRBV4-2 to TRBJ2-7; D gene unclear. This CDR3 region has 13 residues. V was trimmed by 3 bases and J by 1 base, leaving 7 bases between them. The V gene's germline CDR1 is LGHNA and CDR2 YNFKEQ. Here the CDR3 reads CASSQPTSYEQYF. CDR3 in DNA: TGTGCCAGCAGCCAGCCTACTTCCTACGAGCAGTACTTC.